A selection of T cell receptor beta chains follows, all from one sample in a study of control samples from healthy donors and cancer patients. Clones were sequenced by immunoSEQ multiplex PCR, and TCRdb holds only the in-frame ones, with some missing. The sample contains some 120,000 clones, roughly 87% of which appear only once. Input material: blood. The receptors were gathered from a man aged 18 to 29 in good health. Each CDR3 is given with its conserved first and last residue. Each record gives: D gene, J gene, V gene, clone size, CDR3 protein, CDR3 DNA. D genes are given only for firm matches. Clone size, where shown, is once, few, many, or a class for clones that have expanded.

>.|TRBJ2-7|TRBV19|.
CASSITGSYEQYF
TGTGCCAGTAGTATCACAGGCTCCTACGAGCAGTACTTC
>.|TRBJ1-1|TRBV5-8|.
CASSFAGARIEAFF
TGTGCCAGCAGCTTTGCGGGGGCGCGGATCGAAGCTTTCTTT
>.|TRBJ2-1|TRBV21-1|.
CASSKGPGYKESYNEQFF
TGTGCCAGCAGCAAAGGGCCAGGGTATAAAGAATCCTACAATGAGCAGTTCTTC
>.|TRBJ1-2|TRBV6-5|.
CASSYSNRDYGYTF
TGTGCCAGCAGTTACTCGAACAGGGACTATGGCTACACCTTC
>.|TRBJ2-7|TRBV6-1|medium-sized
CASSERAGASYEQYF
TGTGCCAGCAGTGAAAGGGCAGGGGCCTCCTACGAGCAGTACTTC
>.|TRBJ1-1|TRBV9|.
CASSVASNTEAFF
TGTGCCAGCAGCGTAGCATCGAACACTGAAGCTTTCTTT
>TRBD1|TRBJ1-1|TRBV25-1|.
CASSLGTGVGTEAFF
TGTGCCAGCAGTTTGGGCACAGGGGTGGGCACTGAAGCTTTCTTT
>TRBD2|TRBJ2-1|TRBV5-1|.
CASSLEASGDSNEQFF
TGCGCCAGCAGCTTGGAGGCTAGCGGGGACTCGAATGAGCAGTTCTTC
>.|TRBJ1-4|TRBV6-5|.
CASLDHEKLFF
TGTGCCAGCCTCGACCATGAAAAACTGTTTTTT
>TRBD2|TRBJ2-7|TRBV3-1/TRBV3-2|once
CASSQAGLAGGGGEQYF
TGTGCCAGCAGCCAAGCAGGACTAGCGGGAGGGGGTGGCGAGCAGTACTTC
>.|TRBJ2-2|TRBV11-2|.
CASSLYSGGNTGELFF
TGTGCCAGCAGCTTATACTCTGGGGGGAACACCGGGGAGCTGTTTTTT
>TRBD2|TRBJ2-7|TRBV11-2|.
CASSPGTSGRSYEQYF
TGTGCCAGCAGCCCGGGGACTAGCGGGAGGTCCTACGAGCAGTACTTC
>.|TRBJ2-3|TRBV25-1|.
CASSSVGYTQYF
TGTGCCAGCAGTTCTGTAGGATATACGCAGTATTTT
>TRBD1|TRBJ1-1|TRBV30|.
CAWTHLTGVNTEAFF
TGTGCCTGGACACACTTGACAGGGGTCAACACTGAAGCTTTCTTT
>.|TRBJ2-3|TRBV6-6|.
CALGSSTDTQYF
TGTGCCTTGGGGTCTAGCACAGATACGCAGTATTTT
>.|TRBJ1-6|TRBV6-5|few
CASSYSQGPPLHF
TGTGCCAGCAGTTACTCGCAGGGGCCACCCCTCCACTTT
>.|TRBJ2-1|TRBV5-1|.
CASSRDIYEQFF
TGCGCCAGCAGCCGGGACATCTATGAGCAGTTCTTC
>.|TRBJ1-1|TRBV15|many
CATKKRDLNTEAFF
TGTGCCACCAAAAAGCGGGATTTGAACACTGAAGCTTTCTTT
>.|TRBJ2-1|TRBV9|.
CASSVDHAGQRSSYNEQFF
TGTGCCAGCAGCGTAGATCACGCGGGGCAAAGGAGCTCCTACAATGAGCAGTTCTTC
>.|TRBJ1-2|TRBV28|.
CASSLVGYGYTF
TGTGCCAGCAGTTTAGTCGGCTATGGCTACACCTTC
>TRBD1|TRBJ1-2|TRBV4-2|.
CASSQDWTGSYGYTF
TGTGCCAGCAGCCAAGATTGGACAGGGAGCTATGGCTACACCTTC
>.|TRBJ2-3|TRBV3-1/TRBV3-2|.
CASSPTTDTQYF
TGTGCCAGCAGCCCAACCACAGATACGCAGTATTTT
>.|TRBJ1-3|TRBV5-1|.
CASSPREGSSGNTIYF
TGCGCCAGCAGCCCTCGGGAGGGATCCTCTGGAAACACCATATATTTT
>.|TRBJ2-7|TRBV15|.
CATSREGHAQYF
TGTGCCACCAGCAGAGAAGGGCATGCGCAGTACTTC
>.|TRBJ1-1|TRBV14|.
CASSHLVNTEAFF
TGTGCCAGCAGCCACCTAGTCAACACTGAAGCTTTCTTT
>.|TRBJ2-3|TRBV29-1|.
CSVHSVEATDTQYF
TGCAGCGTACATAGCGTAGAAGCGACAGATACGCAGTATTTT
>TRBD1|TRBJ2-7|TRBV11-2|.
CAFLQGDEQYF
TGTGCCTTCCTCCAGGGGGACGAGCAGTACTTC
>TRBD1|TRBJ2-3|TRBV6-6|.
CASRRTGGKDTQYF
TGTGCCAGCAGAAGGACAGGGGGCAAAGATACGCAGTATTTT
>.|TRBJ2-1|TRBV7-3|.
CASSFYNEQFF
TGTGCCAGCAGCTTCTACAATGAGCAGTTCTTC
>.|TRBJ1-3|TRBV2|.
CASIRGGNTIYF
TGTGCCAGCATCCGGGGGGGAAACACCATATATTTT
>.|TRBJ2-7|TRBV19|.
CASSIGAEPSYEQYF
TGTGCCAGCAGTATCGGCGCCGAACCCTCCTACGAGCAGTACTTC
>.|TRBJ2-1|TRBV15|.
CATSSLGTYNEQFF
TGTGCCACCAGCAGCCTCGGGACTTACAATGAGCAGTTCTTC
>.|TRBJ1-1|TRBV10-3|.
CAISDPFVGNTEAFF
TGTGCCATCAGTGACCCCTTTGTTGGGAACACTGAAGCTTTCTTT
>.|TRBJ2-7|TRBV5-1|.
CASSLAWSPGYEQYF
TGCGCCAGCAGCTTGGCCTGGTCACCGGGCTACGAGCAGTACTTC
>.|TRBJ2-7|TRBV10-3|.
CAISVESSYEQYF
TGTGCCATCAGCGTGGAGAGCTCCTACGAGCAGTACTTC
>TRBD1|TRBJ2-5|TRBV29-1|.
CSVAGTGIAETQYF
TGCAGCGTTGCCGGGACAGGGATTGCAGAGACCCAGTACTTC